The clone carrying this T cell receptor (beta chain) was counted at least ten times. The library labeled individual cDNA molecules by adding unique molecular identifiers to them. Using its own MiXCR run on the RACE reads, TCRdb lists one record per CDR3 protein. The sample holds roughly 71,000 distinct CDR3 sequences, around 10% seen once. The CDR3 sequence is 14 residues long. The V gene lost 3 bases and the J gene lost 2 bases, with 10 bases spanning the gap. Per germline, CDR1 DFQATT and CDR2 SNEGSKA (reference sequence). The sample originates from a study of human T cells and chemical hapten exposure. Time point denoted: patch test 3, about 24 weeks after DPC sensitization. The treatment is: therapeutic diphenylcyclopropenone sensitization with weekly scalp DPC.

This sequence originates from a woman between 45 and 60 years old with alopecia areata. Some clones in this sample may be carry-over from other donors' samples. The sample was whole blood, taken in connection with sensitization to the hapten diphenylcyclopropenone (DPC). The chain joins TRBV20-1 to TRBJ2-2; D not resolved. Here the CDR3 DNA reads TGCAGTGCTAGGATGCAGAAAAACACCGGGGAGCTGTTTTTT. This translates into CSARMQKNTGELFF.